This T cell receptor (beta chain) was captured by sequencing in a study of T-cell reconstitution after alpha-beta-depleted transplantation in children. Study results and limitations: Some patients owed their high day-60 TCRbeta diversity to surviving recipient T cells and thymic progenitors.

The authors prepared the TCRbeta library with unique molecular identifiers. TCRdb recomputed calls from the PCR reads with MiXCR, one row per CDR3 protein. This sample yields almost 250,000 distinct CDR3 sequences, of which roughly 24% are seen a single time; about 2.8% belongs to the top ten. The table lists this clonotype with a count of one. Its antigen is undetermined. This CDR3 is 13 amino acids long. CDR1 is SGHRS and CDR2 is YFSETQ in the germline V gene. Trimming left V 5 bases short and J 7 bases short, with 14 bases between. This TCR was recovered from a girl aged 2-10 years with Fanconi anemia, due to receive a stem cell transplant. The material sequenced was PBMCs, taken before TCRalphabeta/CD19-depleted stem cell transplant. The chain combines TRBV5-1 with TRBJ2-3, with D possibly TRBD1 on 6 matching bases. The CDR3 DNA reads TGCGCCAGCAGTGGACAGATTCAATATACGCAGTATTTT. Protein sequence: CASSGQIQYTQYF.